The 2 T cell receptor beta chains presented below share a single source sample, sequenced in a study of blood T cells in healthy people across ages (dated by TCRdb to 2013 to 2016). Library creation used 5' RACE. Data came from an Illumina HiSeq 2500. The second PCR ran for roughly 7 to 12 cycles and used a J-beta primer mix along with a sample-barcoded 5' primer. TCRdb ran its own pipeline on the public reads, namely fastp trimming at Q25 and MiXCR clone calling, and kept in-frame beta chains. Each CDR3 protein appears once, grouped with its most common genes and DNA. The table for this sample lists around 1.7 million distinct CDR3 sequences; roughly 27% of them were counted only once. Clones ranked in the top ten supply 7% to 9% of the sample. Material for sequencing was blood. These receptors originate from a young woman in good health.

The gene calls are TRBV24-1 and TRBJ2-1, with 9 bases aligning to TRBD1. The germline V gene encodes CDR1 KGHDR and CDR2 SFDVKD. The V gene end was trimmed by 1 base and the J gene end by 9 bases; junction bases not matched to a gene: 3. This CDR3 spans 14 amino acids. The CDR3 nucleotides are TGTGCCACCAGTGATTTTACAGGGGGCAGTGAGCAGTTCTTC. Protein: CATSDFTGGSEQFF.

The J gene is TRBJ1-3, the V gene TRBV5-1; D is possibly TRBD1 (5 bases). Trimming left V 4 bases short and J 4 bases short, with 18 bases between. The CDR3 length is 16 residues. Per the germline V gene, CDR1 is SGHRS and CDR2 is YFSETQ. The CDR3 spells CASSPDNKPRGNTIYF. The CDR3 DNA sequence: TGCGCCAGCAGCCCGGACAACAAGCCAAGGGGAAACACCATATATTTT.